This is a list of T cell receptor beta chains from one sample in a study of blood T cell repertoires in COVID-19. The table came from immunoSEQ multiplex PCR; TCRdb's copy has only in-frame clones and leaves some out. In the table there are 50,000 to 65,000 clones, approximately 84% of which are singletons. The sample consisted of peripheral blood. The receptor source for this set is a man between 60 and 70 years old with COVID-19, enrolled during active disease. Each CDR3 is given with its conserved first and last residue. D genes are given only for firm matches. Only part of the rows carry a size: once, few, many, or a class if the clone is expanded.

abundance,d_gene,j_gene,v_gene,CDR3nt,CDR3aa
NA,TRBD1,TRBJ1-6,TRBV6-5,TGTGCCAGCGGGGAACAGGGGGCTGAGAATTCACCCCTCCACTTT,CASGEQGAENSPLHF
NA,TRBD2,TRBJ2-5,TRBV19,TGTGCCAGTAGGGCCGAAGACCGGACTAGTCTTCGGATACAAGAGACCCAGTACTTC,CASRAEDRTSLRIQETQYF
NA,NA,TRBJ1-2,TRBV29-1,TGCAGCGTTGAGGTCCATCCAGGGCTAAGGGGCTACACCTTC,CSVEVHPGLRGYTF
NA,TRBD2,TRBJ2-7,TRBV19,TGTGCCAGTAGTATGGCCTTAGCGGGGGCCCCTGGCGAGCAGTACTTC,CASSMALAGAPGEQYF
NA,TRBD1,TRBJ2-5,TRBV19,TGTGCCAGTAGTACCGCCGGGACAGAAGAGACCCAGTACTTC,CASSTAGTEETQYF
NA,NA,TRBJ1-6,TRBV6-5,TGTGCCAGCAGTTACAACTACAGGGACCGGACACCCCTCCACTTT,CASSYNYRDRTPLHF
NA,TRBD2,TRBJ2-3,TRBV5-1,TGCGCCAGCAGCTTATCCAGACAAGCGGGGATCACAGATACGCAGTATTTT,CASSLSRQAGITDTQYF
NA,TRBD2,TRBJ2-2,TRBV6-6,TGTGCCAGCAGCCGACTAGCGGGGTACCCGAACACCGGGGAGCTGTTTTTT,CASSRLAGYPNTGELFF
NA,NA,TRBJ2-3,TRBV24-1,TGTGCCACCAGTGGGTTTGCGGGAACAGATACGCAGTATTTT,CATSGFAGTDTQYF
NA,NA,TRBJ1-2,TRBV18,TGTGCCAGCTCACCACCCACACCGGCGGCCTATGGCTACACCTTC,CASSPPTPAAYGYTF
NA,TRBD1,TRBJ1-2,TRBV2,TGTGCCAGCAGTGAAGCGCTTCAGGGACAGGAGATCACCTTC,CASSEALQGQEITF
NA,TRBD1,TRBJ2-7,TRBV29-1,TGCAGCGTGGAACCCGGGACAGGGGGGACCTACGAGCAGTACTTC,CSVEPGTGGTYEQYF
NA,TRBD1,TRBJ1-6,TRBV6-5,TGTGCCAGCAGTCGGGACAGTTATAATTCACCCCTCCACTTT,CASSRDSYNSPLHF
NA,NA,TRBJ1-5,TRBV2,TGTGCCAGCAGTGTACTGGCAGGGGATAGCAATCAGCCCCAGCATTTT,CASSVLAGDSNQPQHF
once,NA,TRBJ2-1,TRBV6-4,TGTGCCAGCGGTCCCTGGGACTTAGACAATGAGCAGTTCTTC,CASGPWDLDNEQFF
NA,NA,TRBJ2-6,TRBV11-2,TGTGCCAGCAGCTTAGGGGCTCCGGGGGCCAACGTCCTGACTTTC,CASSLGAPGANVLTF
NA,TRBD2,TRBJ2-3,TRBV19,TGTGCCAGTGGGACTAGCGGAGCCACAGATACGCAGTATTTT,CASGTSGATDTQYF
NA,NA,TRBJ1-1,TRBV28,TGTGCCAGCACCGCTATGGTGACTGAAGCTTTCTTT,CASTAMVTEAFF
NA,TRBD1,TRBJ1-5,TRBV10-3,TGTGCCATCAGTGAGTCTACAGGGGGCTCAGATCAGCCCCAGCATTTT,CAISESTGGSDQPQHF
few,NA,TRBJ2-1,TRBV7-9,TGTGCCAGCAGCTTATCTGACAATGAGCAGTTCTTC,CASSLSDNEQFF
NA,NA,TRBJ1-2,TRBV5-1,TGCGCCAGCAGCTTATCCCCGGGACACATCTATGGCTACACCTTC,CASSLSPGHIYGYTF
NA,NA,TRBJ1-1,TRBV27,TGTGCCAGCGGAGGGGACTTGTTTCAGGCTTTCTTT,CASGGDLFQAFF
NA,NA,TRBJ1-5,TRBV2,TGTGCCAGCAGTGAAGCGGGCCGGGGAGGCAATCAGCCCCAGCATTTT,CASSEAGRGGNQPQHF
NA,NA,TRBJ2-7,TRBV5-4,TGTGCCAGTGCCTTACTCGGGGGGCCGCGCGAGCAGTACTTC,CASALLGGPREQYF
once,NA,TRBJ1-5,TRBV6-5,TGTGCCAGCACCCCCCCGACAGGTGGGGCTCAGCCCCAGCATTTT,CASTPPTGGAQPQHF
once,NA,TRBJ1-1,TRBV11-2,TGTGCCAGCAGCATCCCGGGACTTGGGGCTTTCTTT,CASSIPGLGAFF
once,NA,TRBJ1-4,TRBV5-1,TGCGCCAGCAGCTTGGAAGGCAGGGGTGGGGAAAAACTGTTTTTT,CASSLEGRGGEKLFF